Listed below are T cell receptor beta chains from one sample, sequenced in a study of metastatic and nonmetastatic thyroid tumors. TCRdb reprocessed the PCR reads using MiXCR. Among tens of thousands of clones, 24% were seen once, and the ten largest hold around 3%. Material for sequencing was blood. The source of these receptors is a male donor with papillary thyroid cancer or a benign thyroid nodule (not recorded which). Some clones in this sample may be carry-over from other donors' samples. Each CDR3 is given with its conserved first and last residue. A D gene is named only where the DNA matches it firmly. Clone size is not always given. Where it is, it says once, few, many or a class for expanded clones.

V	D	J	size	CDR3	DNA
TRBV6-1	NA	TRBJ1-5	NA	CASSENQPQHF	TGTGCCAGCAGTGAAAATCAGCCCCAGCATTTT
TRBV5-1	NA	TRBJ2-2	NA	CASSAGQMNTGELFF	TGCGCCAGCAGCGCCGGACAGATGAACACCGGGGAGCTGTTTTTT
TRBV24-1	NA	TRBJ2-5	many	CATSGEVIETQYF	TGTGCCACCAGTGGGGAGGTAATCGAGACCCAGTACTTC
TRBV19	NA	TRBJ1-1	NA	CASSIVSPTEAFF	TGTGCCAGTAGTATAGTTTCGCCCACTGAAGCTTTCTTT
TRBV12-3/TRBV12-4	NA	TRBJ2-1	many	CASSQRAAQFF	TGTGCCAGCAGCCAGCGGGCCGCCCAGTTCTTC
TRBV24-1	TRBD1	TRBJ2-6	few	CATSGSWGDRGLSSGANVLTF	TGTGCCACCAGTGGGTCGTGGGGGGACAGGGGCCTCAGCTCTGGGGCCAACGTCCTGACTTTC
TRBV12-3/TRBV12-4	TRBD2	TRBJ2-1	few	CASSFGGTSHDEQFF	TGTGCCAGCAGTTTTGGGGGGACTAGTCACGATGAGCAGTTCTTC
TRBV28	NA	TRBJ2-7	few	CASSFPGQSYEQYF	TGTGCCAGCAGTTTTCCAGGACAGTCCTACGAGCAGTACTTC
TRBV5-5	NA	TRBJ2-5	many	CASSQALGIRTQYF	TGTGCCAGCAGCCAGGCTCTGGGAATACGGACCCAGTACTTC
TRBV11-2	NA	TRBJ2-1	few	CASSLVQRDGQFF	TGTGCCAGCAGCTTAGTACAGCGCGACGGGCAGTTCTTC
TRBV12-3/TRBV12-4	NA	TRBJ2-7	medium-sized	CASSLGRRQIEQYF	TGTGCCAGCAGTTTAGGGCGAAGACAGATCGAGCAGTACTTC
TRBV20-1	NA	TRBJ1-1	NA	CSKVGTGNTEAFF	TGCAGTAAAGTAGGGACGGGGAACACTGAAGCTTTCTTT
TRBV11-3	NA	TRBJ1-6	NA	CASSLRGNSPLHF	TGTGCCAGCAGCTTAAGGGGAAATTCACCCCTCCACTTT
TRBV30	NA	TRBJ2-7	medium-sized	CAWSVFGSYEQYF	TGTGCCTGGAGTGTCTTTGGGTCCTACGAGCAGTACTTC
TRBV18	NA	TRBJ1-1	many	CASSSNTEAFF	TGTGCCAGCTCTTCTAACACTGAAGCTTTCTTT
TRBV14	TRBD1	TRBJ2-3	NA	CASSYLGTGGTDTQYF	TGTGCCAGCAGCTACCTGGGGACAGGGGGCACAGATACGCAGTATTTT
TRBV10-3	NA	TRBJ2-3	few	CAIRSFKPLDTDTQYF	TGTGCCATCAGAAGTTTTAAGCCCCTAGACACAGATACGCAGTATTTT
TRBV12-3/TRBV12-4	TRBD1	TRBJ2-6	few	CASRPDRAGANVLTF	TGTGCCAGCAGACCCGACAGGGCTGGGGCCAACGTCCTGACTTTC
TRBV5-1	NA	TRBJ2-7	NA	CASSLEARANEQYF	TGCGCCAGCAGCTTGGAGGCCAGGGCCAACGAGCAGTACTTC
TRBV3-1	TRBD1	TRBJ1-2	NA	CASSQQGARGYTF	TGTGCCAGCAGCCAACAGGGGGCGCGTGGCTACACCTTC
TRBV6-6	NA	TRBJ2-1	few	CASSYNGAYNEQFF	TGTGCCAGCAGTTACAACGGAGCCTACAATGAGCAGTTCTTC
TRBV20-1	TRBD1	TRBJ1-1	many	CSARQGLGNTEAFF	TGCAGTGCGAGACAGGGCCTGGGTAACACTGAAGCTTTCTTT
TRBV27	NA	TRBJ2-2	few	CASSPGPHTGELFF	TGTGCCAGCAGTCCCGGGCCTCACACCGGGGAGCTGTTTTTT